These T cell receptor beta chains were read from a single sample in a study of blood T cell repertoires in COVID-19. Assay used: immunoSEQ multiplex PCR; TCRdb lists only in-frame clones, some missing. In the table there are about 190,000 clones, around 85% of which are singletons. The sequenced sample was peripheral blood. The receptors were gathered from a man older than 75 with COVID-19, enrolled during active disease. Each CDR3 is given with its conserved first and last residue. A D gene is named only where the DNA matches it firmly. Clone size is given for some rows only: seen once, a few or many times, or a class if the clone is expanded.

d_call,j_call,clone_size,v_call,cdr3_nt,cdr3_aa
TRBD1,TRBJ1-2,-,TRBV28,TGTGCCAGCAGTTCGGGACAGCTCTATGGCTACACCTTC,CASSSGQLYGYTF
TRBD2,TRBJ2-1,once,TRBV6-4,TGTGCCAGCAGTGATAACCCACCTAGCGGGGGGTCGAGCTCCTACAATGAGCAGTTCTTC,CASSDNPPSGGSSSYNEQFF
-,TRBJ1-1,few,TRBV19,TGTGCCAGTAGTATTGGGCAGAACACTGAAGCTTTCTTT,CASSIGQNTEAFF
TRBD1,TRBJ1-5,-,TRBV9,TGTGCCAGCAGCTCCGGGACAGTTAATCAGCCCCAGCATTTT,CASSSGTVNQPQHF
-,TRBJ1-4,-,TRBV19,TGTGCCAGTAGAAAACAGGGAGCAACTAATGAAAAACTGTTTTTT,CASRKQGATNEKLFF
TRBD2,TRBJ2-5,-,TRBV6-2/TRBV6-3,TGTGCCAGCAGCCGATTGACTAGCGGGGACTCGGAGACCCAGTACTTC,CASSRLTSGDSETQYF
TRBD2,TRBJ2-5,-,TRBV2,TGTGCCAGCAGTGGTAGACTAGCGGGGGAGGGGACCCAGTACTTC,CASSGRLAGEGTQYF
TRBD1,TRBJ1-2,-,TRBV5-1,TGCGCCAGCAGCTTGCCAGGGGGGTATGGCTACACCTTC,CASSLPGGYGYTF
-,TRBJ2-5,-,TRBV10-3,TGTGCCATCAGTGTAGGGGAAGGGACCCAGTACTTC,CAISVGEGTQYF
-,TRBJ2-7,-,TRBV3-1/TRBV3-2,TGTGCCAGCAGTAACGGGGCCTACGAGCAGTACTTC,CASSNGAYEQYF
TRBD1,TRBJ1-1,-,TRBV3-1/TRBV3-2,TGTGCCAGCAGCCAAGACCCACAGGGGGCGAGCACTGAAGCTTTCTTT,CASSQDPQGASTEAFF
-,TRBJ1-1,once,TRBV5-1,TGCGCCAGCAGCTTGGCGGCGGCCGGTCTCAACACTGAAGCTTTCTTT,CASSLAAAGLNTEAFF
TRBD1,TRBJ2-5,-,TRBV4-2,TGTGCCAGCAGCCAACGAGACAGGGGGCAAGAGACCCAGTACTTC,CASSQRDRGQETQYF
TRBD2,TRBJ2-2,-,TRBV2,TGTGCCAGCACCGCCGGACTAGCGGGGAGGACCGGGGAGCTGTTTTTT,CASTAGLAGRTGELFF
-,TRBJ1-5,-,TRBV6-6,TGTGCCAGCAGTTACCGCCCGGGAGGGGGGGATCAGCCCCAGCATTTT,CASSYRPGGGDQPQHF
TRBD1,TRBJ1-2,-,TRBV7-3,TGTGCCAGCAGCCCTTCGACAGGGGTAGCCTATGGCTACACCTTC,CASSPSTGVAYGYTF
-,TRBJ1-1,-,TRBV5-1,TGCGCCAGCAGCTTGGGCCCCAGGGCTTCGAACACTGAAGCTTTCTTT,CASSLGPRASNTEAFF
TRBD2,TRBJ2-1,once,TRBV7-9,TGTGCCAGCAGCTTAGCGTCACTAGCGGGAGAGCAGTTCTTC,CASSLASLAGEQFF
-,TRBJ2-2,-,TRBV7-7,TGTGCCAGCAGCTTAAGCCTTTCGAACACCGGGGAGCTGTTTTTT,CASSLSLSNTGELFF
TRBD2,TRBJ2-7,many,TRBV3-1/TRBV3-2,TGTGCCAGCAGCCGTAGCGGGGGGGAAATGAACGAGCAGTACTTC,CASSRSGGEMNEQYF
-,TRBJ1-2,-,TRBV28,TGTGCCAGCAGTTTGCGGGCTAACTATGGCTACACCTTC,CASSLRANYGYTF
TRBD1,TRBJ1-2,-,TRBV4-1,TGCGCCAGCAGCCCCACTACTCCGGGACAGTATGGCTACACCTTC,CASSPTTPGQYGYTF
-,TRBJ1-1,-,TRBV1,TGCACCAGCAGCCTCGGAACGGCCAGGGGGGATATAACTGAAGCTTTCTTT,CTSSLGTARGDITEAFF
-,TRBJ1-2,-,TRBV5-5,TGTGCCAGCAGCTTGAGTCTGACATATGGCTACACCTTC,CASSLSLTYGYTF
TRBD1,TRBJ1-2,-,TRBV9,TGTGCCAGCAGCATAACGGACAGGCCCCGCTATGGCTACACCTTC,CASSITDRPRYGYTF
-,TRBJ1-1,-,TRBV6-2/TRBV6-3,TGTGCCAGCAGTCCGACAAGGGGGAATGCTGAAGCTTTCTTT,CASSPTRGNAEAFF
TRBD1,TRBJ1-4,-,TRBV11-3,TGTGCCAGCAGCGCCGCCGGGACAGGCGGCTCTGCAACTAATGAAAAACTGTTTTTT,CASSAAGTGGSATNEKLFF
TRBD1,TRBJ2-3,-,TRBV7-2,TGTGCCAGCAGCTACCTAAGGACGGGACAGGAAAAGAATTTT,CASSYLRTGQEKNF
TRBD1,TRBJ1-6,-,TRBV9,TGTGCCAGCAGCTCTGGACAGGGCGGGAGAGGTAATTCACCCCTCCACTTT,CASSSGQGGRGNSPLHF
-,TRBJ1-2,-,TRBV6-6,TGTGCCAGCAGTTATGGCGGCCGGGATGGCTACACCTTC,CASSYGGRDGYTF
-,TRBJ2-7,-,TRBV6-2/TRBV6-3,TGTGCCAGCAGTCGCTCCTACGAGCAGTACTTC,CASSRSYEQYF